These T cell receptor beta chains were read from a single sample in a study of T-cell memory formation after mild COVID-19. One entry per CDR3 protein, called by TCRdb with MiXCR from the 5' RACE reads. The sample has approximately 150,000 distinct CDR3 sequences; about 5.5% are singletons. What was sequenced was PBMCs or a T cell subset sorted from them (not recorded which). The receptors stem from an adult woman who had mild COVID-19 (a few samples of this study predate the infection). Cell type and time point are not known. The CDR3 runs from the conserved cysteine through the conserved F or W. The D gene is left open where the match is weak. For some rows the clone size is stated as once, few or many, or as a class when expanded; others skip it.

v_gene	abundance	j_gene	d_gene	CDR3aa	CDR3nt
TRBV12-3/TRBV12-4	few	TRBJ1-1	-	CASSLIRGRGTEAFF	TGTGCCAGCAGTTTAATACGGGGGCGCGGGACTGAAGCTTTCTTT
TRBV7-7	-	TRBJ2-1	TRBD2	CASSAGTSGAYNEQFF	TGTGCTAGCAGCGCAGGGACTAGCGGGGCCTACAATGAGCAGTTCTTC
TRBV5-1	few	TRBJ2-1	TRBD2	CASRLAGGPYNEQFF	TGCGCCAGCAGGTTAGCGGGGGGTCCCTACAATGAGCAGTTCTTC
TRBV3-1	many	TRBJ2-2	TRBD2	CASSQVGLAPGVGELFF	TGTGCCAGCAGCCAAGTGGGACTAGCCCCCGGTGTAGGGGAGCTGTTTTTT
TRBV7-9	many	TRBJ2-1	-	CASSTLIRGPYNEQFF	TGTGCCAGCAGCACATTAATCAGGGGACCCTACAATGAGCAGTTCTTC
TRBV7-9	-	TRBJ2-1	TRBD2	CASSPPGGRSVEQFF	TGTGCCAGCAGCCCCCCGGGGGGGCGGTCAGTTGAGCAGTTCTTC
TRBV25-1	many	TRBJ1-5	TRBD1	CASSESDRDIQPQHF	TGTGCCAGCAGTGAATCTGACAGGGATATCCAGCCCCAGCATTTT
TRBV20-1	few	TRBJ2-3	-	CSAPAGARGTDTQYF	TGCAGTGCCCCGGCGGGGGCCCGGGGCACAGATACGCAGTATTTT
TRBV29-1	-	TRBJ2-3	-	CSVERESTDTQYF	TGCAGCGTTGAGAGGGAGTCCACAGATACGCAGTATTTT
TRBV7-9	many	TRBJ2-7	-	CASSFMDEQYF	TGTGCCAGCAGCTTCATGGACGAGCAGTACTTC
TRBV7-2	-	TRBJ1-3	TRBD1	CASKDRAHRNTIYF	TGTGCCAGCAAGGACAGGGCTCACCGAAACACCATATATTTT
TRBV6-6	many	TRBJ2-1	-	CASVNPLTAYNEQFF	TGTGCCAGCGTTAACCCCTTAACAGCCTACAATGAGCAGTTCTTC
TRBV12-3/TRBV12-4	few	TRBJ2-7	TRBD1	CASSRRQGYEQYF	TGTGCCAGCAGCCGCCGACAGGGTTACGAGCAGTACTTC
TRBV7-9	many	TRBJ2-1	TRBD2	CASSSLAGRYNEQFF	TGTGCCAGCAGCTCCCTAGCGGGAAGATACAATGAGCAGTTCTTC
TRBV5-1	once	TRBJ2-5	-	CASTDQETQYF	TGCGCCAGCACGGACCAAGAGACCCAGTACTTC
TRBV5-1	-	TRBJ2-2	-	CASSPRMGEAGELFF	TGCGCCAGCAGCCCCCGGATGGGGGAAGCCGGGGAGCTGTTTTTT
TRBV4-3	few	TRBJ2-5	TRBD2	CASSQGVTSGQETQYF	TGCGCCAGCAGCCAAGGGGTGACTAGCGGGCAAGAGACCCAGTACTTC
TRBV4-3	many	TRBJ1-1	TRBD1	CASSPQTGRTEAFF	TGCGCCAGCAGCCCACAGACAGGGAGGACTGAAGCTTTCTTT
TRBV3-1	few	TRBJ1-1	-	CASSPSPEITGNTEAFF	TGTGCCAGCAGCCCCTCGCCAGAAATTACGGGTAACACTGAAGCTTTCTTT
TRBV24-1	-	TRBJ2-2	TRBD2	CATSAVPLSGVNTGELFF	TGTGCCACCAGTGCCGTCCCCCTGAGCGGGGTTAACACCGGGGAGCTGTTTTTT
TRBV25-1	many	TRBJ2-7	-	CASSRQDYSYEQYF	TGTGCCAGCAGTCGGCAGGACTACTCCTACGAGCAGTACTTC
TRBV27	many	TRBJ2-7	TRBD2	CASSLRGPGLAGVLSEQYF	TGTGCCAGCAGTTTAAGGGGACCGGGACTAGCGGGAGTTTTAAGCGAGCAGTACTTC
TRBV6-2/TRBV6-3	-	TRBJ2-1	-	CASSKGQTGYNEQFF	TGTGCCAGCAGCAAGGGACAAACTGGCTACAATGAGCAGTTCTTC